This T cell receptor beta chain was documented in a study of response to subunit inactivated influenza vaccine (dated by TCRdb to 2017 to 2018). Looking at the study overall: Deep quantitative profiling of the T cell receptor repertoire was used in the study to follow responses to a trivalent subunit inactivated influenza vaccine.

The V end gives up 4 bases and the J end 5 bases, leaving 9 bases in the junction not matched to a gene. CDR1 and CDR2 (LGHNA, YSLEER) derive from the germline V gene. The cysteine opens and the phenylalanine closes a CDR3 of 15 amino acids. The sequence is cut down to CDR3 DNA, 45 bases in frame from base 1. The sample holds a few counts of this clonotype. The antigen this receptor binds is unknown. One base away there is no much larger clone; base qualities are not given. General conclusions and limits of the study: It was suggested by the authors that each seasonal influenza vaccination may recruit only a limited number of new T cells.

The protocol used for the library was RT-PCR. These reads were obtained on an Illumina HiSeq 2500. Starting from the raw public reads, TCRdb applied fastp trimming at Q25, assembled clones with MiXCR and retained in-frame beta chains. CDR3 protein sequences are deduplicated, and each keeps its most common genes and DNA. This sample lists about 780,000 distinct CDR3 sequences; around 18% were detected once. Approximately 10% of the sample comes from the top ten. The sample consisted of PBMCs from blood, taken 5 to 6 days after vaccination. The sequence came from a man in his forties or fifties who received an inactivated influenza vaccine. Donor details come from another sample of the same person, matched by shared clones. The sequence is built from TRBV4-3 and TRBJ2-5, with TRBD2 matching 8 junction bases. The CDR3 in this case is CASSPGGRGAETQYF. At the DNA level, the sequence is TGCGCCAGCAGCCCGGGGGGGCGGGGGGCTGAGACCCAGTACTTC.